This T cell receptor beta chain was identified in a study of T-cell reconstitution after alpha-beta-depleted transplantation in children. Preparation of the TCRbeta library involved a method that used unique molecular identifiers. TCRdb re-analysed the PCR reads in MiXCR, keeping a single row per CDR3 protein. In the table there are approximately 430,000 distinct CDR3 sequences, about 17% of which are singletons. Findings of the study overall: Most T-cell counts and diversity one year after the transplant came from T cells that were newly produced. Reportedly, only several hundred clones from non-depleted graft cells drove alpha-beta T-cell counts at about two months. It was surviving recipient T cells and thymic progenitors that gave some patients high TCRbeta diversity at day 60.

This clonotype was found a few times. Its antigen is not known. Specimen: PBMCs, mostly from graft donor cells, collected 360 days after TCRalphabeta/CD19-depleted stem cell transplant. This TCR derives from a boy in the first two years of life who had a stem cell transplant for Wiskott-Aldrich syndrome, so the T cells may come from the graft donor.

The chain's CDR3 is CSSGGLKNIQYF. The CDR3 coding sequence is TGCAGTTCAGGAGGCCTCAAAAACATTCAGTACTTC. The gene calls are TRBV20-1 and TRBJ2-4, with D possibly matching TRBD2 (5 bases). The germline V gene encodes CDR1 DFQATT and CDR2 SNEGSKA (reference sequence). This CDR3 comprises 12 residues. The V end was cut by 8 bases, the J end by 3 bases, with 11 bases between.